This T cell receptor beta chain was profiled in a study of shared clonotypes between healthy human individuals. CDR1 is LNHDA, CDR2 SQIVND, per germline (reference sequence). The CDR3 covers 13 residues. V lost 8 bases to trimming and J lost 3 bases; unmatched junction nucleotides: 7. Regarding this clone: Its antigen is undetermined.

Repertoires were generated with immunoSEQ multiplex PCR, while TCRdb's copy carries only in-frame clones and drops some. In the table there are about a million clones, roughly 80% of which are singletons. Regarding the study as a whole: For naive CD4 cells, roughly 4.8% of clonotypes were shared across a few donors.

This sequence originates from a man in his late teens or twenties in good health. Input material: memory CD4+ T cells sorted from blood. Regarding subset: CD45RA-negative fraction. The V call is TRBV19, the J call TRBJ2-7; TRBD2 aligns across 7 bases. Here the CDR3 DNA reads TGTGCCAGTGGCACTAGCGCCGGCTACGAGCAGTACTTC. It is translated as CASGTSAGYEQYF.